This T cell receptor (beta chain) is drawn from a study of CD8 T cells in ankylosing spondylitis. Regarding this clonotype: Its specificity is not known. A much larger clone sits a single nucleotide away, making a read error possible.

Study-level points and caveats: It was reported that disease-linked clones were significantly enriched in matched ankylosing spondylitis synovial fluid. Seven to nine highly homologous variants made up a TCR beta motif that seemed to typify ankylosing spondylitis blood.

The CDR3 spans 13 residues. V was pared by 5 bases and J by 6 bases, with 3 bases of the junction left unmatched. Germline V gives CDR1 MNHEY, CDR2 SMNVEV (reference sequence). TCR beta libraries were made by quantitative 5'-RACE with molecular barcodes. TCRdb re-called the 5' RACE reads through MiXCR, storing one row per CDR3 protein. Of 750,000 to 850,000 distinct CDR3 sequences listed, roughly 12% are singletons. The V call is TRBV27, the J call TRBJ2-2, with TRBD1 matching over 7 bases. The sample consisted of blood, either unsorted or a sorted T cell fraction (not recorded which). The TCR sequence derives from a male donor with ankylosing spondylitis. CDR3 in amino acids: CASSITGAGELFF. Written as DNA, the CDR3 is TGTGCCAGCAGTATCACAGGGGCCGGGGAGCTGTTTTTT.